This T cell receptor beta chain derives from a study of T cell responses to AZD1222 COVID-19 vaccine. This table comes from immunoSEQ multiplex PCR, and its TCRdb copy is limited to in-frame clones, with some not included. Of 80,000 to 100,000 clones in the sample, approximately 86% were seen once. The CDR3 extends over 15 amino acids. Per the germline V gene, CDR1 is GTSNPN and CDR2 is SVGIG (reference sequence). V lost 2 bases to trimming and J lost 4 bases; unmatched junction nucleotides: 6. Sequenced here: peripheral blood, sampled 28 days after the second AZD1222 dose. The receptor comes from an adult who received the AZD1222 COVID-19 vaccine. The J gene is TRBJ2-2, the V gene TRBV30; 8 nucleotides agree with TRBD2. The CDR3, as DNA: TGTGCCTGGAGTAGGGGACTAGGTGTCACCGGGGAGCTGTTTTTT. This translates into CAWSRGLGVTGELFF.